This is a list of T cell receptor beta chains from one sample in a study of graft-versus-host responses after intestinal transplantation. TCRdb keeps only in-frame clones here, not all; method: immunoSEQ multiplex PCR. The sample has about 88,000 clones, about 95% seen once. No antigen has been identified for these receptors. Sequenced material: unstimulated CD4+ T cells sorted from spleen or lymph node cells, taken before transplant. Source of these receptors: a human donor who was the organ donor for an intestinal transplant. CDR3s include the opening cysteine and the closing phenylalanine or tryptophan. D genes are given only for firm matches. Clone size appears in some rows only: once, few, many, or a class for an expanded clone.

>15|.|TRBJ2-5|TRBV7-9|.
TGTGCCAGCAGCTTCTTTCGACTAGGTGGAGAGACCCAGTACTTC
CASSFFRLGGETQYF
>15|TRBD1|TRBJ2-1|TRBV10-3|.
TGTGCCATCACCGAAATCGGACAGGATTATAATGAGCAGTTCTTC
CAITEIGQDYNEQFF
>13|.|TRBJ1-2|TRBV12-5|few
TGTGCTAGTGGTTTGGTGGACAGCTATGGCTACACCTTC
CASGLVDSYGYTF
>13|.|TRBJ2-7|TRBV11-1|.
TGTGCCAGCAGCCCCCGGGATGTCTACGAGCAGTACTTC
CASSPRDVYEQYF
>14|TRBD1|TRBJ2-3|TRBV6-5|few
TGTGCCAGCAGCCCCGGACAGGGCACAGATACGCAGTATTTT
CASSPGQGTDTQYF
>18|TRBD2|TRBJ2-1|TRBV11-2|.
TGTGCCAGCAGCCCCCGCGGCGGGGGGGCCATCTTTCAAAATGAGCAGTTCTTC
CASSPRGGGAIFQNEQFF
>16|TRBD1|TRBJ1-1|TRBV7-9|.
TGTGCCAGCAGCTTAATGGGAATGGACAGGGATACTGAAGCTTTCTTT
CASSLMGMDRDTEAFF
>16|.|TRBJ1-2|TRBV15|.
TGTGCCACCAGCAGAGATCTTAAGGAAAAAGCCTATGGCTACACCTTC
CATSRDLKEKAYGYTF
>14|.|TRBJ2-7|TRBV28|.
TGTGCCACCTATCCAAACAGGGACTTCTACGAGCAGTACTTC
CATYPNRDFYEQYF
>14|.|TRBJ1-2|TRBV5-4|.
TGTGCCAGCAGCTTCCTCCAGGGTAACTATGGCTACACCTTC
CASSFLQGNYGYTF
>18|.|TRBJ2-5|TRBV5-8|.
TGTGCCAGCAGCTTGCGACACATACAGGGCTCTTCACAAGAGACCCAGTACTTC
CASSLRHIQGSSQETQYF
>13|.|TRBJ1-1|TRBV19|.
TGTGCCAGTATTAACAGGATGTACACTGAAGCTTTCTTT
CASINRMYTEAFF
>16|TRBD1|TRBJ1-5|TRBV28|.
TGTGCCAGCAGTTTAAGACCGGGACAGGGTCGACAGCCCCAGCATTTT
CASSLRPGQGRQPQHF
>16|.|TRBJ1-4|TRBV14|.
TGTGCCAGCAGCCAAGTTCCCGGGACTCATAATGAAAAACTGTTTTTT
CASSQVPGTHNEKLFF
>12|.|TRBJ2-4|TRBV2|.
TGTGCCAGCAGTGACCTTCGGGTGTCTTGGTACTTC
CASSDLRVSWYF
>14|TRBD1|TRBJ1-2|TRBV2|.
TGTGCCAGCAGTGTCCGACAGGGCGATAGCGGCTACACCTTC
CASSVRQGDSGYTF
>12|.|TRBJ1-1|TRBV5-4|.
TGTGCCAGCAGCTGGGACCATGGGAGGGCTTTCTTT
CASSWDHGRAFF
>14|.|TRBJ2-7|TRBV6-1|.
TGTGCCAGCAGTGATAAACCGGGCAGCTACGAGCAGTACTTC
CASSDKPGSYEQYF
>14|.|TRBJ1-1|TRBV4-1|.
TGCGCCAGCAGCCAAGACCCAAATAGCTCTGAAGCTTTCTTT
CASSQDPNSSEAFF
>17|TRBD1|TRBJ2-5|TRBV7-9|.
TGTGCCAGCAGCCAGGACGTACAGGGGGCGCAAGGAGAGACCCAGTACTTC
CASSQDVQGAQGETQYF
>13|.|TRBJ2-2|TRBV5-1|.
TGCGCCAGCAGCTTGAATCTGGACGGGGAGCTGTTTTTT
CASSLNLDGELFF